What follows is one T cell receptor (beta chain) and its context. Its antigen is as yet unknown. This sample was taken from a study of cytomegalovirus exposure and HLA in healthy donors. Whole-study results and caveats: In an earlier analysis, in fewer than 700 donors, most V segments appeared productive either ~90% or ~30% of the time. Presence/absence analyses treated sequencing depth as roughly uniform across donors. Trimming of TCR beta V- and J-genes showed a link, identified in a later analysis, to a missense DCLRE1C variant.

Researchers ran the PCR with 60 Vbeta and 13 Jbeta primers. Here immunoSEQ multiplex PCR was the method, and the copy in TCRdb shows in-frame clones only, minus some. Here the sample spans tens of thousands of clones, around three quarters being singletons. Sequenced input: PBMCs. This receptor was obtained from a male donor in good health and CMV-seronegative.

CDR3: CASSVGGENTEAFF. In DNA form, the CDR3 reads TGCGCCAGCAGTGTAGGCGGGGAGAACACTGAAGCTTTCTTT. This chain joins TRBV10-1 and TRBJ1-1; D unresolved. Per the germline V gene, CDR1 is WNHNN and CDR2 is SYGVQD (reference sequence). The CDR3 covers 14 residues. Trimming shortened V by 4 bases and J by 1 base, and 10 bases separated the two germline ends.